These 5 T cell receptor beta chains share one sample of origin, sequenced in a study of OX40 agonist ivuxolimab in advanced cancers. The receptor library was made with the immunoSEQ multiplex PCR assay. This is the immuneACCESS table as TCRdb keeps it, with only in-frame sequences that have V and J called. A part of the clones is gone; compared with another copy, unresolved V genes explain less than half, and the rest is unexplained. The sample table shows about 81,000 clones, and around 83% are seen once. The ten largest clones represent approximately 0.2% of the sample. Specimen: CD4+ or CD8+ T cells sorted from blood, collected in a trial of the OX40 agonist ivuxolimab. These receptors were collected from an adult with an advanced solid tumor such as melanoma, head and neck, liver or kidney cancer.

CDR3 bases: TGTGCCAGCAGCTTCTGGGAGACTAATGAAAAACTGTTTTTT. As protein: CASSFWETNEKLFF. The genes are TRBV5-8 and TRBJ1-4; D remains unclear. Germline V gene lookup returns CDR1 SGHTS and CDR2 YDEGEE. The germline V and J ends were trimmed by 2 bases and 2 bases, with 7 bases remaining between them. The CDR3 has 14 residues.

The rearrangement joins TRBV7-9 to TRBJ1-2; 7 nucleotides line up with TRBD1. This CDR3 is 18 amino acids long. V lost 3 bases to trimming and J lost 1 base; unmatched junction nucleotides: 14. Germline CDR1 is SEHNR and CDR2 is FQNEAQ (reference sequence). The CDR3 bases are TGTGCCAGCAGCTTTCCCCCCTATAAGACAGGGTTTAACTATGGCTACACCTTC. It codes for CASSFPPYKTGFNYGYTF.

About this clone: The same CDR3 arises from other DNA sequences in this sample as well. V is TRBV5-1 and J is TRBJ2-5; weak D call: TRBD1 (6 bases). This CDR3 is built from 14 residues. Germline V gene data show CDR1 as SGHRS and CDR2 as YFSETQ. Trimming took off 0 bases at V and 2 bases at J, with 8 bases between the two ends. CDR3 residues: CASSLVTGQETQYF. Here the CDR3 DNA reads TGCGCCAGCAGCTTGGTTACAGGGCAAGAGACCCAGTACTTC.

The chain links TRBV9 to TRBJ2-1, with 7 bases lining up with TRBD2. V gave up 0 bases and J gave up 9 bases; unmatched junction bases: 3. This CDR3 is built from 13 residues. Germline CDR1 SGDLS, CDR2 YYNGEE. The CDR3 DNA reads as TGTGCCAGCAGCGTAGTAGGCGGGGGTGAGCAGTTCTTC. Translating gives CASSVVGGGEQFF.

This clone was found a few times. The chain has TRBV6-1 and TRBJ2-7, with 7 nucleotides matching TRBD2. Germline V gene data show CDR1 as MNHNS and CDR2 as SASEGT. CDR3 length equals 14 residues. Trimming cost V 2 bases and J 6 bases; bases outside gene matches: 7. The CDR3 DNA follows: TGTGCCAGCAGTGAATTCCAGGGAGGGTCCGAGCAGTACGTC. This gives the protein CASSEFQGGSEQYV.